Following are 22 T cell receptor beta chains from one sample sequenced in a study of cytomegalovirus exposure and HLA in healthy donors. The PCR had 60 Vbeta and 13 Jbeta primers. The assay was immunoSEQ multiplex PCR, and TCRdb's table has in-frame clones only and misses some. The sample records over 150,000 clones, 70% to 80% being singletons. Sequencing was performed on PBMCs. The receptors stem from a male donor in good health and CMV-seronegative.

The gene calls are TRBV9 and TRBJ1-4; TRBD1 might be the D (6 bases). This CDR3 spans 15 amino acids. Germline V gene lookup returns CDR1 SGDLS and CDR2 YYNGEE. V was clipped by 1 base and J by 4 bases, with 11 bases between them. CDR3 sequence (DNA): TGTGCCAGCAGCGTACGAGAGGGGGTTAATGAAAAACTGTTTTTT. It codes for CASSVREGVNEKLFF.

The genes are TRBV23-1 and TRBJ2-7, with 8 bases fitting TRBD1. TRBV23-1 is an open reading frame, and its role is uncertain. The length of the CDR3 is 16 residues. Unmatched junction bases numbered 12, after V lost 4 bases and J lost 4 bases. The CDR3 loop is CASSLSFEDREYEQYF. DNA for the CDR3: TGCGCCAGCAGTCTTTCCTTTGAGGACAGGGAATACGAGCAGTACTTC.

The DNA of the CDR3 is TGTGCCAGCAAGGCCGGGACAGACTCCTACAATGAGCAGTTCTTC. It specifies CASKAGTDSYNEQFF. The chain is built from TRBV6-1 and TRBJ2-1; 7 bases are a match to TRBD1. CDR1 and CDR2 (germline): MNHNS, SASEGT. The CDR3 totals 15 residues. The V and J ends lost 7 bases and 0 bases, in that order; junction bases with no gene match: 6.

The gene calls are TRBV6-4 and TRBJ2-1; 7 bases are shared with TRBD2. This CDR3 region has 16 residues. Germline CDR1 is MRHNA and CDR2 is SNTAGT. The trim removed 0 bases at V and 4 bases at J, leaving 6 bases unmatched. CDR3 sequence: CASSDSASGDYNEQFF. In DNA, the CDR3 is TGTGCCAGCAGTGACTCGGCTAGCGGAGATTACAATGAGCAGTTCTTC.

The chain couples TRBV4-2 to TRBJ2-5; D is undetermined. Judging by the DNA end, TRBJ2-7 fits better; the J call may be wrong. The germline V gene has CDR1 LGHNA and CDR2 YNFKEQ. This CDR3 region has 12 residues. CDR3 protein: CASSPPSYEQYF. The CDR3 DNA reads as TGTGCCAGCAGCCCTCCATCCTACGAGCAGTACTTC.

The chain combines TRBV28 with TRBJ1-5; TRBD1 matches 9 bases. V shed 3 bases and J 7 bases; nucleotides not matched to a gene: 4. Germline CDR1 and CDR2: MDHEN and SYDVKM. The CDR3 spans 14 residues. The CDR3 DNA is TGTGCCAGCAGTTTGGGGACAGGGTACCAGCCCCAGCATTTT. Amino acid sequence: CASSLGTGYQPQHF.

The rearrangement uses TRBV28 and TRBJ2-3, with D possibly being TRBD2 (6 bases). Per germline, CDR1 MDHEN and CDR2 SYDVKM. Trimming took off 5 bases at V and 2 bases at J, with 11 bases between the two ends. The CDR3 runs 14 residues. The CDR3 region is CASSPLALTDTQYF. For the CDR3, the DNA is TGTGCCAGCAGTCCGCTAGCGCTCACAGATACGCAGTATTTT.

The rearrangement links TRBV28 to TRBJ2-1; the D is unclear. V dropped 5 bases and J dropped 8 bases, with 10 bases sitting between them. The CDR3 has 12 residues. From germline, CDR1 is MDHEN and CDR2 SYDVKM. CDR3 in amino acids: CASSPLADEQFF. CDR3 coding DNA: TGTGCCAGCAGTCCCTTAGCAGATGAGCAGTTCTTC.

The chain employs TRBV19 and TRBJ2-2; 9 bases agree with TRBD2. The CDR3 has 15 residues. The junction had 7 bases not matched to a gene; V was cut back by 7 bases and J by 4 bases. CDR1 and CDR2 (germline): LNHDA, SQIVND (reference sequence). The CDR3 reads CASTRVGLATGELFF. CDR3 sequence (DNA): TGTGCCAGTACCAGGGTGGGACTAGCCACCGGGGAGCTGTTTTTT.

The V gene is TRBV6-6, the J gene TRBJ2-1; maybe TRBD2 (6 bases). Germline loops: CDR1 MNHNY, CDR2 SVGAGI (reference sequence). The CDR3 consists of 13 residues. V was trimmed by 6 bases and J by 6 bases, leaving 12 bases between them. This CDR3 reads CASSISGSNEQFF. The CDR3 DNA reads as TGTGCCAGCAGCATCAGCGGGTCCAATGAGCAGTTCTTC.

The rearrangement uses TRBV30 and TRBJ2-3, with D hard to call. Germline V gives CDR1 GTSNPN, CDR2 SVGIG (reference sequence). The ends were cut back, 0 bases at V and 6 bases at J, with 10 bases in the middle. This CDR3 comprises 13 residues. In DNA, the CDR3 is TGTGCCTGGAGTGTCCCTTTAGAGGATACGCAGTATTTT. It specifies CAWSVPLEDTQYF.

The genes are TRBV11-2 and TRBJ2-7, with D unclear. Trimming left V 7 bases short and J 7 bases short, with 5 bases between. The CDR3 loop spans 9 amino acids. Germline V gene data show CDR1 as SGHAT and CDR2 as FQNNGV. This chain's CDR3 is CASIFEQYF. The CDR3 DNA reads as TGTGCCAGCATATTTGAGCAGTACTTC.

V gene TRBV16 combines with J gene TRBJ1-1, with 8 nucleotides matching TRBD1. The CDR3 length is 16 residues. The trim removed 6 bases at V and 6 bases at J, leaving 15 bases unmatched. Germline CDR1 is KGHSY and CDR2 is FQNENV. CDR3 sequence (DNA): TGTGCCAGCAGTGTCTCAGGGGGCAGGGGGATACCTGAAGCTTTCTTT. It codes for CASSVSGGRGIPEAFF.

This chain joins TRBV11-2 and TRBJ2-3; 12 nucleotides align to TRBD2. Losses at the gene ends were 0 bases for V and 4 bases for J; bases not matched to a gene: 2. The CDR3 extends over 16 amino acids. Germline CDR1 SGHAT, CDR2 FQNNGV. CDR3 region: CASSLELAGGSDTQYF. The CDR3 bases are TGTGCCAGCAGCTTAGAACTAGCGGGAGGCTCAGATACGCAGTATTTT.

The chain has TRBV30 and TRBJ2-6; weak D call: TRBD1 (5 bases). Germline assignment: CDR1 GTSNPN and CDR2 SVGIG (reference sequence). The CDR3 is 14 residues long. The V and J ends lost 3 bases and 4 bases respectively, with 10 bases between them. The CDR3 DNA reads as TGTGCCTGGAGCAGGGCCTGGGGGGCCAACGTCCTGACTTTC. This sequence encodes CAWSRAWGANVLTF.

This chain links TRBV6-1 with TRBJ1-6; 8 bases match TRBD1. CDR3 length equals 14 residues. Looked up from germline, CDR1 is MNHNS and CDR2 is SASEGT. Trimming at V came to 3 bases and at J to 9 bases, leaving 4 bases not matched to a gene. In nucleotides, the CDR3 is TGTGCCAGCAGTGACAGGGGGCCTAGTTCACCCCTCCACTTT. Translation gives CASSDRGPSSPLHF.

This clone was detected only once. The rearrangement joins TRBV6-5 to TRBJ2-4; the match to TRBD1 covers 8 bases. The trim removed 6 bases at V and 7 bases at J, leaving 11 bases unmatched. This CDR3 contains 15 residues. The V gene's germline CDR1 is MNHEY and CDR2 SVGAGI. The CDR3 loop reads CASSSQTGVGNIQYF. The CDR3 nucleotides are TGTGCCAGCAGCTCTCAGACAGGGGTTGGGAACATTCAGTACTTC.

The J gene is TRBJ2-1, the V gene TRBV6-5, with D tentatively TRBD1 (8 bases). Germline V gene sequence: CDR1 MNHEY, CDR2 SVGAGI. This CDR3 comprises 13 residues. The V end lost 8 bases, the J end lost 6 bases, and 14 bases lay between the germline ends. The CDR3: CASRTGGGNEQFF. CDR3 in DNA: TGTGCCAGCCGCACAGGGGGGGGCAATGAGCAGTTCTTC.

The chain is built from TRBV4-2 and TRBJ2-1; no reliable D call. The CDR3 consists of 13 residues. Per the germline V gene, CDR1 is LGHNA and CDR2 is YNFKEQ. The V and J ends lost 0 bases and 15 bases respectively, with 15 bases between them. CDR3 coding DNA: TGTGCCAGCAGCCAAGAGGGCTCCCCGGTTATGTTCTTC. Translation: CASSQEGSPVMFF.

On this clone: Other DNA sequences in this sample translate to the same CDR3. The chain carries TRBV7-3 and TRBJ2-5; possible D gene TRBD2, 5 bases. The CDR3 length is 12 residues. Germline V CDR1 and CDR2: SGHTA, FQGTGA. V dropped 9 bases and J dropped 7 bases, with 15 bases sitting between them. CDR3 residues: CASSEGVGTQYF. The CDR3 nucleotides read TGTGCCAGTTCAGAGGGCGTCGGGACCCAGTACTTC.

The chain carries TRBV11-2 and TRBJ2-3, with 9 bases that match TRBD1. CDR1 is SGHAT, CDR2 FQNNGV, per germline. The CDR3 extends over 17 amino acids. The J segment lost 2 bases and the V segment lost 2 bases, leaving 8 bases of the junction unmatched. The CDR3 protein is CASSLYRRDRDTDTQYF. The CDR3 region has the DNA TGTGCCAGCAGCTTATACCGACGGGACAGGGACACAGATACGCAGTATTTT.

The J gene is TRBJ1-5, the V gene TRBV28; D is undetermined. V was clipped by 4 bases and J by 1 base, with 11 bases between them. CDR1 is MDHEN and CDR2 is SYDVKM in the germline V gene. The CDR3 spans 15 residues. The CDR3 loop is CASSSGGRSNQPQHF. CDR3 DNA: TGTGCCAGCAGTTCGGGCGGGCGGAGCAATCAGCCCCAGCATTTT.